This entry features one T cell receptor beta chain sequence. Antigen specificity is unknown. The sample originates from a study of a mutant IDH1 vaccine in newly diagnosed glioma. Study-wide background: Patients had received radiotherapy, temozolomide, or both previously, most receiving both.

Study-wide results and caveats: In 80% to 95% of patients, immune responses induced by the vaccine occurred.

Noted time point: baseline, week 1 (first vaccination visit). Regarding treatment: pre-vaccination baseline after standard-of-care therapy. Method: immunoSEQ multiplex PCR; TCRdb's copy keeps in-frame clones and lacks some. This sample has tens of thousands of clones; 75% to 95% occur once, and the top ten carry over 2.5%. Sequenced here: PBMCs, sampled from a glioma patient treated with radiotherapy, temozolomide or both. The TCR originated in a man in his forties or fifties with glioma.

As DNA, the CDR3 is TGTGCCAGAAGCTTGGGTGGGCCCCTAGCCAAAAACATTCAGTACTTC. Translated, it gives CARSLGGPLAKNIQYF. The chain carries TRBV5-3 and TRBJ2-4; no clear D gene. Being an ORF, TRBV5-3 has a function that is uncertain. The CDR3 runs 16 residues. V was trimmed by 0 bases and J by 0 bases, leaving 10 bases between them.